One sample yielded the 22 T cell receptor beta chains listed below, sequenced in a study of tissue T cells after allogeneic stem cell transplantation (dated by TCRdb to 2021 to 2024). Taken with the paper, the label for time point translates to: recipient (host-origin) PBMCs collected before allo-HCT. The library relied on the immunoSEQ multiplex PCR assay. Entries here come from immuneACCESS through TCRdb and include only in-frame sequences with V and J called. Some clones fail to appear in such tables; in the studies checked, an unresolved V gene covers under half of the shortfall, and the cause of the remainder is unknown. The sample contains 25,000 to 35,000 clones, about 85% of them found a single time. The ten largest clones add up to less than 4.5% of the sample. Sequencing used blood, obtained before transplantation. These receptors were obtained from a woman between 18 and 50 years old who later had graft-versus-host disease after an allogeneic stem cell transplant.

This clone showed up just once. V and J are TRBV6-4 and TRBJ2-1; 13 nucleotides align to TRBD2. Germline V gene sequence: CDR1 MRHNA, CDR2 SNTAGT. This CDR3 spans 16 amino acids. Trimming at V came to 0 bases and at J to 4 bases, leaving 0 bases not matched to a gene. The CDR3 DNA is TGTGCCAGCAGTGACTCGGGACTAGCGGGATACAATGAGCAGTTCTTC. It yields the protein CASSDSGLAGYNEQFF.

The chain combines TRBV7-9 with TRBJ2-7; 11 bases match TRBD1. CDR1 SEHNR and CDR2 FQNEAQ come from the germline V gene (reference sequence). The V and J ends lost 3 bases and 3 bases, in that order; junction bases with no gene match: 7. CDR3 length equals 16 residues. This CDR3 reads CASSLSPGQGDYEQYF. DNA of the CDR3: TGTGCCAGCAGCTTGAGTCCGGGACAGGGGGACTACGAGCAGTACTTC.

This sequence joins TRBV6-4 and TRBJ2-2; D is unclear. This CDR3 contains 13 residues. With 1 base removed from V and 5 bases from J, the gap between germline ends came to 5 bases. Germline loops: CDR1 MRHNA, CDR2 SNTAGT. CDR3 loop: CASSDLGTGELFF. In nucleotides, the CDR3 is TGTGCCAGCAGTGACTTGGGGACCGGGGAGCTGTTTTTT.

The chain carries TRBV11-2 and TRBJ2-1; the D call may be TRBD1 or TRBD2 (5 bases each). The CDR3 loop spans 15 amino acids. Trimming pared 1 base from V and 4 bases from J, leaving 11 bases between. CDR1 SGHAT and CDR2 FQNNGV come from the germline V gene. The CDR3 nucleotides are TGTGCCAGCAGCTTAGGAGGGGATTATTACAATGAGCAGTTCTTC. Its protein is CASSLGGDYYNEQFF. The whole variable domain, remainder taken from reference TRBV11-2 and TRBJ2-1, is EAGVAQSPRYKIIEKRQSVAFWCNPISGHATLYWYQQILGQGPKLLIQFQNNGVVDDSQLPKDRFSAERLKGVDSTLKIQPAKLEDSAVYLCASSLGGDYYNEQFFGPGTRLTVL.

The chain is built from TRBV7-9 and TRBJ1-4; 9 bases align to TRBD1. The ends lost 5 bases at V and 8 bases at J; junction bases unmatched: 6. The germline CDR1 and CDR2 sequences are SEHNR and FQNEAQ (reference sequence). This CDR3 has 14 amino acids. In DNA, the CDR3 is TGTGCCAGCAGCCGGGACAGGGTGACGGAAAAACTGTTTTTT. Amino acids: CASSRDRVTEKLFF.

The chain employs TRBV27 and TRBJ1-2, with D possibly TRBD1 on 5 matching bases. Per germline, CDR1 MNHEY and CDR2 SMNVEV (reference sequence). Trimming took 8 bases from V and 4 from J, leaving 14 bases between them. This CDR3 contains 13 residues. In DNA form, the CDR3 reads TGTGCCAGCGGGGGGGTGGAGGGCTATGGCTACACCTTC. This encodes CASGGVEGYGYTF.

The rearrangement links TRBV4-1 to TRBJ2-1; 10 bases fit TRBD2. Per the germline V gene, CDR1 is MGHRA and CDR2 is YSYEKL. CDR3 length: 16 amino acids. The ends lost 3 bases at V and 4 bases at J; junction bases unmatched: 6. The CDR3, as DNA: TGCGCCAGCAGCCAGCCCGGGACTAGCGTGTACAATGAGCAGTTCTTC. Protein product: CASSQPGTSVYNEQFF.

The chain couples TRBV5-6 to TRBJ2-7; D is unresolved. V was shortened by 0 bases and J by 4 bases, with 11 bases between the two germline ends. The CDR3 totals 14 residues. CDR1 SGHDT and CDR2 YYEEEE come from the germline V gene. CDR3 nucleotides: TGTGCCAGCAGCTTGGGGTGGGATCGGTACGAGCAGTACTTC. Amino acid sequence: CASSLGWDRYEQYF.

V is TRBV11-2 and J is TRBJ1-6; no clear D gene. The length of the CDR3 is 11 residues. Trimming shortened V by 1 base and J by 9 bases, and 1 base separated the two germline ends. Germline V gene data show CDR1 as SGHAT and CDR2 as FQNNGV. The CDR3 loop reads CASSLGSPLHF. CDR3 DNA sequence: TGTGCCAGCAGCTTAGGTTCACCCCTCCACTTT.

The genes are TRBV15 and TRBJ1-2; D not resolved. This CDR3 region has 13 residues. V gave up 7 bases and J gave up 4 bases, with 13 bases separating them. CDR1 is LNHNV and CDR2 is YYDKDF in the germline V gene (reference sequence). The CDR3 is CATNSGQTYGYTF. The CDR3 DNA reads TGTGCCACCAATTCCGGCCAGACCTATGGCTACACCTTC.

The chain is built from TRBV5-4 and TRBJ1-1; 7 bases agree with TRBD1. Per germline, CDR1 SGHNT and CDR2 YYREEE (reference sequence). Unmatched junction bases numbered 6, after V lost 0 bases and J lost 4 bases. The CDR3 totals 15 residues. The CDR3 bases are TGTGCCAGCAGCTTGGGCAGTAGGGACAGCACTGAAGCTTTCTTT. This codes for CASSLGSRDSTEAFF.

This clone was observed a single time. The chain links TRBV28 to TRBJ1-1; D remains unclear. The CDR3 is 15 residues long. From germline, CDR1 is MDHEN and CDR2 SYDVKM. Deletions cut 3 bases from V and 4 bases from J, with 15 bases between. As DNA, the CDR3 is TGTGCCAGCAGTTTGGCCCCAAGTGGTGGCACTGAAGCTTTCTTT. This sequence encodes CASSLAPSGGTEAFF.

V usage is TRBV2 and J usage is TRBJ1-2; D possibly corresponds to TRBD1 (6 bases). Germline CDR1 and CDR2: SNHLY and FYNNEI. Trimming removed 4 bases from V and 1 base from J, with 13 bases in between. The CDR3 extends over 15 amino acids. CDR3 sequence reads: CASSGLTGHNYGYTF. For the CDR3, the DNA is TGTGCCAGCAGTGGTTTAACGGGACATAACTATGGCTACACCTTC.

The chain joins TRBV27 to TRBJ1-4; TRBD1 matches at 8 bases. Germline CDR1 reads MNHEY; CDR2 reads SMNVEV (reference sequence). This CDR3 has 16 residues. V lost 4 bases to trimming and J lost 6 bases; unmatched junction nucleotides: 10. The CDR3 coding sequence is TGTGCCAGCAGTTCGGAAACGGACAGGGCCCATGAAAAACTGTTTTTT. Its protein is CASSSETDRAHEKLFF.

This clone was recorded once. The chain recombines TRBV18 with TRBJ2-3, with D unresolved. The V gene lost 1 base and the J gene lost 0 bases, with 8 bases spanning the gap. The CDR3 consists of 15 residues. Germline-derived CDR1 and CDR2 are KGHSH and LQKENI. The DNA of the CDR3 is TGTGCCAGCTCACCACGAACAGCTAGCACAGATACGCAGTATTTT. It codes for CASSPRTASTDTQYF.

This chain links TRBV25-1 with TRBJ1-1, with D possibly being TRBD1 (5 bases). The CDR3 is made up of 17 amino acids. Germline V gives CDR1 MGHDK, CDR2 SYGVNS. Trimming took 4 bases from V and 0 from J, leaving 18 bases between them. CDR3 nucleotide sequence: TGTGCCAGCAGTGGCCACTCTGGGGCGGTCATGAACACTGAAGCTTTCTTT. It is translated as CASSGHSGAVMNTEAFF.

J is TRBJ2-1 and V is TRBV7-2; the match to TRBD2 covers 8 bases. Germline V lookup: CDR1 SGHTA, CDR2 FQGNSA. The CDR3 is 13 residues long. Losses at the gene ends were 7 bases for V and 9 bases for J; bases not matched to a gene: 8. The CDR3 protein is CASKEREGGEQFF. The DNA of the CDR3 is TGTGCCAGCAAGGAACGGGAGGGCGGTGAGCAGTTCTTC.

V and J are TRBV30 and TRBJ2-5; the D gene is possibly TRBD2 (6 bases). The CDR3 is 17 residues long. Germline CDR1 GTSNPN, CDR2 SVGIG (reference sequence). V was pared by 2 bases and J by 4 bases, with 23 bases between. CDR3 nucleotides: TGTGCCTGGAGTCCCCTTCTGGGCGGAGGGAGTGCAGAGACCCAGTACTTC. It yields the protein CAWSPLLGGGSAETQYF.

The chain recombines TRBV5-1 with TRBJ2-7, with D maybe TRBD1 (6 bases). Germline V gene lookup returns CDR1 SGHRS and CDR2 YFSETQ. The CDR3 has 14 amino acids. Trimming left V 3 bases short and J 6 bases short, with 16 bases between. CDR3 nucleotides: TGCGCCAGCAGCTGGGGAGACAGGTCCGGCGAGCAGTACTTC. Protein product: CASSWGDRSGEQYF.

The chain couples TRBV9 to TRBJ1-1; no clear D gene. Per germline, CDR1 SGDLS and CDR2 YYNGEE. Trimming removed 5 bases at V and 2 bases at J, with 4 bases between. CDR3 length: 11 residues. CDR3 sequence (DNA): TGTGCCAGCAGTCAAAACACTGAAGCTTTCTTT. Its translation is CASSQNTEAFF. Based on the CDR3 plus reference TRBV9 and TRBJ1-1, the full variable domain is DSGVTQTPKHLITATGQRVTLRCSPRSGDLSVYWYQQSLDQGLQFLIQYYNGEERAKGNILERFSAQQFPDLHSELNLSSLELGDSALYFCASSQNTEAFFGQGTRLTVV.

The chain combines TRBV4-3 with TRBJ2-7; the D gene could be TRBD1 or TRBD2 (6 bases each). The germline V and J ends were trimmed by 0 bases and 4 bases, with 10 bases remaining between them. From germline, CDR1 is LGHNA and CDR2 YSLEER. The CDR3 runs to 14 residues. This chain's CDR3 is CASSQEGGKYEQYF. In DNA, the CDR3 is TGCGCCAGCAGCCAAGAAGGGGGGAAGTACGAGCAGTACTTC.

J is TRBJ2-3 and V is TRBV30; D remains ambiguous. Germline V lookup: CDR1 GTSNPN, CDR2 SVGIG (reference sequence). V was pared by 5 bases and J by 6 bases, with 12 bases between. This CDR3 region has 12 residues. The CDR3 DNA reads as TGTGCCTGGGCCCCGGCCCTCGATACGCAGTATTTT. As protein: CAWAPALDTQYF.